The source of this T cell receptor (beta chain) is a study of post-analysis software for immune sequencing data. Researchers reported that TCR beta cDNA libraries carried unique molecular identifiers. A single record per CDR3 protein comes from TCRdb applying MiXCR to the PCR reads. This sample has roughly 650,000 distinct CDR3 sequences; approximately 59% occur once, and the top ten carry about 11%. This clonotype was found once. The sample consisted of blood. The origin of this receptor is a girl aged 2 to 10 with multiple sclerosis.

The chain's CDR3 is CASSMRGRAYEQYF. DNA of the CDR3: TGTGCCAGTAGTATGAGGGGCAGAGCCTACGAGCAGTACTTC. The rearrangement joins TRBV19 to TRBJ2-7; D could derive from TRBD1 or TRBD2 (5 bases each). The length of the CDR3 is 14 residues. Germline CDR1 is LNHDA and CDR2 is SQIVND (reference sequence). V was clipped by 3 bases and J by 2 bases, with 11 bases between them. Looking up the rest from reference TRBV19 and TRBJ2-7 gives the full variable domain: DGGITQSPKYLFRKEGQNVTLSCEQNLNHDAMYWYRQDPGQGLRLIYYSQIVNDFQKGDIAEGYSVSREKKESFPLTVTSAQKNPTAFYLCASSMRGRAYEQYFGPGTRLTVT.